The 7 T cell receptor beta chains below were found in one sample sequenced in a study of T cell changes during pregnancy in multiple sclerosis. The assay was immunoSEQ multiplex PCR, and TCRdb's table has in-frame clones only and misses some. Of over 100,000 clones detected, 92% appear once; the ten largest clones hold 1.5%. The sample was peripheral blood, taken in the third trimester of pregnancy. The receptors derive from a female donor with multiple sclerosis, enrolled in a pregnancy study.

This rearrangement joins TRBV28 to TRBJ2-7; no clear D. V was shortened by 4 bases and J by 5 bases, with 9 bases between the two germline ends. The length of the CDR3 is 12 residues. Germline assignment: CDR1 MDHEN and CDR2 SYDVKM. The chain's CDR3 is CASSSTNDEQYF. The CDR3 bases are TGTGCCAGCAGTTCCACTAATGACGAGCAGTACTTC.

This chain connects TRBV2 to TRBJ2-1; 10 bases match TRBD2. V dropped 6 bases and J dropped 7; count of bases not matched to a gene: 12. CDR3 size: 16 residues. Germline CDR1 and CDR2: SNHLY and FYNNEI. This CDR3 reads CASSPHLAGAVNEQFF. CDR3 nucleotide sequence: TGTGCCAGCAGCCCTCATCTAGCGGGAGCGGTTAATGAGCAGTTCTTC.

J is TRBJ2-1 and V is TRBV15, with 7 positions matching TRBD1. Germline assignment: CDR1 LNHNV and CDR2 YYDKDF (reference sequence). The CDR3 totals 17 residues. V dropped 1 base and J dropped 0; count of bases not matched to a gene: 6. The CDR3 region has the DNA TGTGCCACCAGCAGAGGTAGACAGGGCCGCTCCTACAATGAGCAGTTCTTC. It is translated as CATSRGRQGRSYNEQFF.

The chain joins TRBV19 to TRBJ2-7; 7 bases align to TRBD1. Trimming took 6 bases from V and 4 from J; bases not matched to a gene: 6. Germline loops: CDR1 LNHDA, CDR2 SQIVND (reference sequence). The CDR3 extends over 13 amino acids. CDR3 sequence (DNA): TGTGCCAGTAGCAGGGACAGAAGGTACGAGCAGTACTTC. Its translation: CASSRDRRYEQYF. Combining the CDR3 with reference TRBV19 and TRBJ2-7 gives the whole variable domain DGGITQSPKYLFRKEGQNVTLSCEQNLNHDAMYWYRQDPGQGLRLIYYSQIVNDFQKGDIAEGYSVSREKKESFPLTVTSAQKNPTAFYLCASSRDRRYEQYFGPGTRLTVT.

This clone was recorded many times. The rearrangement links TRBV4-1 to TRBJ1-1, with 8 positions matching TRBD1. The CDR3 spans 15 residues. Germline CDR1 and CDR2: MGHRA and YSYEKL. The junction had 2 bases not matched to a gene; V was cut back by 1 base and J by 1 base. CDR3 region: CASSQAGGKNTEAFF. CDR3 DNA sequence: TGCGCCAGCAGCCAAGCAGGGGGCAAGAACACTGAAGCTTTCTTT.

The rearrangement links TRBV19 to TRBJ1-5; D not resolved. Germline V lookup: CDR1 LNHDA, CDR2 SQIVND (reference sequence). Trimming stripped 3 bases from V and 3 bases from J, with 6 bases between. The CDR3 spans 13 residues. DNA of the CDR3: TGTGCCAGTAGTATCAGTCACAATCAGCCCCAGCATTTT. Translation: CASSISHNQPQHF.

This chain joins TRBV7-2 and TRBJ1-1; no clear D gene. Germline CDR1 reads SGHTA; CDR2 reads FQGNSA. CDR3 size: 15 residues. V dropped 2 bases and J dropped 1 base, with 11 bases sitting between them. The CDR3 bases are TGTGCCAGCAGCTTATCGATAGCAAAGAACACTGAAGCTTTCTTT. Translating gives CASSLSIAKNTEAFF.